This T cell receptor (beta chain) was recorded in a study of T cells in Graves' hyperthyroidism and ophthalmopathy. Study summary: Once the initial diagnosis was made, peripheral blood was obtained before any treatment. Study outcomes and limitations: The blood repertoire included most of the expanded thyroid clonotypes above 0.001.

This clonotype showed up just a few times. Its specificity is unknown. CDR3 length: 15 amino acids. Trimming stripped 8 bases from V and 0 bases from J, with 14 bases between. Germline V gene lookup returns CDR1 SGHNT and CDR2 YENEEA. Investigators excluded patients with uncontrolled infection, other autoimmune disease, pregnancy or lactation. Fresh peripheral blood, around 9.3 ml, was the source of the PBMCs. Researchers took RNA transcripts and amplified the TCR beta CDR3 regions from them. Initially, a first-round RT-PCR of the TCR CDR3 employed the HTBI primer set. TCRdb re-called the multiplex PCR reads with MiXCR, one entry per CDR3 protein. The sample carries fewer than 650,000 distinct CDR3 sequences, roughly 15% recorded once.

Sequenced material: blood. This sequence was found in a middle-aged woman with Graves' ophthalmopathy. This sequence joins TRBV11-3 and TRBJ1-5, with D possibly matching TRBD1 (6 bases). For the CDR3, the DNA is TGTGCCAGCGCCTCGACAGGAGCTAGCAATCAGCCCCAGCATTTT. This encodes CASASTGASNQPQHF.